This TCR beta chain came from a study of OX40 agonist ivuxolimab in advanced cancers. Regarding the research as a whole: Ivuxolimab, which targeted the costimulatory receptor OX40 (CD134), was an agonistic, fully human IgG2 monoclonal antibody. Intravenous ivuxolimab was administered to patients every 2 weeks at six dose levels: 0.01, 0.1, 0.3, 1.5, 3 and 10 mg/kg. Among the roughly 50 dose-escalation patients, around 20 had hepatocellular carcinoma, around 15 melanoma, 9 renal cell carcinoma and 9 head and neck cancer. The dose-escalation cohort was roughly 83% male with a mean age of approximately 60 years, ranging from 23 to 79. Patients were allowed to have had prior anti-PD-1, anti-PD-L1 or anti-CTLA-4 therapy, and approximately 41% of the dose-escalation patients had previously received checkpoint inhibitors. Three dose-escalation patients achieved partial responses, one with hepatocellular carcinoma and two with cutaneous melanoma. Peripheral TCRbeta sequencing aimed to test whether ivuxolimab altered TCR sequence diversity and caused clonal T-cell expansion. The paper reports the monotherapy dose-escalation portion (N = 52 patients) of the phase I ivuxolimab trial.

Overall study results and their limits: Clonal expansion of both CD4+ and CD8+ blood T cells was observed from baseline to week 6 at doses 0.1 to 3.0 mg/kg. Low levels of normalized T-cell clonal expansion were also shown by some nonresponding patients. In the 0.1-3.0 mg/kg groups, partial responders were among the patients with the lowest normalized peripheral clonal expansion, particularly in CD8+ T cells. Antigen specificity was not determined for the clonally expanded peripheral T cells. On average, CD8+ T cells showed more expanded clones than CD4+ T cells after ivuxolimab.

For sequencing of the TCRbeta CDR3 region, genomic DNA was extracted from the sorted cells. The immunoSEQ Assay was used to sequence the TCRbeta CDR3 regions. Drawn from immuneACCESS, this table holds only the in-frame rearrangements with V and J called that TCRdb kept. Clones are partly lost; checked studies trace under half to an unresolved V gene and leave the rest unexplained. The sample records tens of thousands of clones, roughly 85% of which are singletons. Together, the top ten hold about 0.34% of the sample. In the case of this clone: What this receptor recognizes is not known. Nothing much larger sits one base from this clone, and base qualities are not available.

The trial excluded patients who had a history of autoimmune disease or were on systemic immunosuppression. Peripheral blood for TCR sequencing was collected from all dose cohorts at baseline, on cycle 4 day 1, and on cycle 7 day 1. The samples were drawn from a first-in-human, open-label, multicenter phase I dose-escalation trial of ivuxolimab. Adults with locally advanced or metastatic melanoma, renal cell carcinoma, hepatocellular carcinoma or head and neck squamous cell carcinoma were enrolled in the trial. CD4+ and CD8+ T cells were sorted separately from peripheral blood before TCR sequencing. The CDR3, cysteine through phenylalanine, is 13 amino acids long. Only the CDR3 portion is preserved as DNA: 39 bases, with reading frame beginning at the first base. V was cut back by 1 base and J by 8 bases, leaving a gap of 11 bases between them. From a lookup of the germline V gene, CDR1 and CDR2 are KGHSH and LQKENI.

In this chain, TRBV18 is recombined with TRBJ1-2, with the D gene too uncertain to name. The material sequenced was CD4+ or CD8+ T cells sorted from blood, taken in a trial of the OX40 agonist ivuxolimab. This receptor was obtained from an adult with an advanced solid tumor such as melanoma, head and neck, liver or kidney cancer. The CDR3 region has the sequence CASSPLRHEGYTF. The bases read TGTGCCAGCTCACCACTACGCCACGAGGGCTACACCTTC.